Included here is one T cell receptor beta chain sequence, with context. Its specificity is not known. The data are from a study of T cells in localized non-small cell lung cancer. Sequencing used immunoSEQ multiplex PCR; TCRdb keeps in-frame clones, though not all of them. Of 1,500 to 2,000 clones listed, approximately 35% were seen once; the top ten hold roughly 7%. The CDR3 has 17 amino acids. Looked up from germline, CDR1 is MNHGY and CDR2 is SAAAGT. The V and J ends lost 2 bases and 2 bases respectively, with 13 bases between them. Study-wide results and caveats: Tumor showed lower T cell clonality than uninvolved adjacent lung, where it was highest. Longer overall survival was linked to higher blood T cell density. Sequencing was limited to one tumor region, leaving the possibility of heterogeneity open.

V and J are TRBV6-8 and TRBJ2-6; a possible D gene is TRBD1 (5 bases). This specimen was lung tumor tissue, taken before any cancer treatment. The source is a female donor aged 60 or older with stage II squamous cell lung carcinoma. The CDR3 DNA reads as TGTGCCAGCAGTTACGGTCGGTCAGGGACTGGGGCCAACGTCCTGACTTTC. Amino acids: CASSYGRSGTGANVLTF.